This TCR beta chain originates from a study of shared clonotypes between healthy human individuals. At a deep level, the assay was run. Sequenced by immunoSEQ multiplex PCR; TCRdb stores in-frame clones only, minus some. The table includes about 1 million clones, about three quarters detected once. Turning to this clone: Its antigen is undetermined.

Nashville, Tennessee was home to all donors, each a Caucasian adult. Points from the study as a whole: Represented diversity (both genetic and exposure-history) was limited by the small number of donors.

The CDR3 sequence is 13 residues long. Germline V CDR1 and CDR2: MNHEY, SVGAGI. V gene TRBV6-5 combines with J gene TRBJ2-5; D ambiguous. The DNA end favors TRBJ2-7, so the J call may be wrong. Sequenced input: memory CD4+ T cells sorted from blood. Subset specified: CD45RA-negative fraction. The clonotype comes from a man aged 18 to 30 in good health. CDR3 amino acids: CASSYRSAYEQYF. The CDR3 coding sequence is TGTGCCAGCAGTTATAGGAGTGCCTACGAGCAGTACTTC.